This is a list of T cell receptor beta chains from one sample in a study of cytomegalovirus exposure and HLA in healthy donors. The repertoire was sequenced with immunoSEQ multiplex PCR; TCRdb's copy has only in-frame clones and lacks some. The sample includes 100,000 to 120,000 clones, around 79% of them seen just once. Material for sequencing was PBMCs. All receptors derive from a woman in her twenties or thirties in good health and CMV-seronegative. Both conserved end residues are part of each CDR3. The order of the fields is V gene, J gene, clone size, D gene, CDR3 length, CDR3 protein, CDR3 DNA. The D gene is left open where the match is weak. Clone size, where shown, is once, few, many, or a class for clones that have expanded.

V: TRBV29-1; J: TRBJ2-1; size: once; D: TRBD1; length: 14; CDR3: CTRYGTQGAREQFF; DNA: TGCACCCGTTATGGTACACAGGGGGCTCGAGAGCAGTTCTTC
V: TRBV7-9; J: TRBJ2-1; size: few; D: TRBD2; length: 14; CDR3: CASSRGIREAEQFF; DNA: TGTGCCAGCAGCAGAGGGATACGGGAGGCCGAGCAGTTCTTC
V: TRBV2; J: TRBJ1-1; size: -; D: TRBD1; length: 14; CDR3: CASSPDRGNTEAFF; DNA: TGTGCCAGCAGTCCGGACAGGGGGAACACTGAAGCTTTCTTT
V: TRBV7-6; J: TRBJ2-7; size: -; D: -; length: 17; CDR3: CASSLAGRDSHSYEQYF; DNA: TGTGCCAGCAGCTTAGCGGGACGGGACTCACACTCCTACGAGCAGTACTTC
V: TRBV27; J: TRBJ1-1; size: once; D: -; length: 14; CDR3: CASSFGLQNTEAFF; DNA: TGTGCCAGCAGTTTTGGTTTACAGAACACTGAAGCTTTCTTT
V: TRBV9; J: TRBJ1-2; size: once; D: -; length: 16; CDR3: CASSAPGGTLNYGYTF; DNA: TGTGCCAGCAGCGCCCCGGGGGGGACCCTTAACTATGGCTACACCTTC
V: TRBV4-1; J: TRBJ1-4; size: -; D: -; length: 15; CDR3: CASSQHPAGVEKLFF; DNA: TGCGCCAGCAGCCAACATCCGGCAGGGGTTGAAAAACTGTTTTTT
V: TRBV4-1; J: TRBJ1-3; size: -; D: TRBD1; length: 17; CDR3: CASSRYTGAGAGNTIYF; DNA: TGCGCCAGCAGCCGGTATACAGGGGCTGGGGCTGGAAACACCATATATTTT
V: TRBV7-2; J: TRBJ2-1; size: -; D: TRBD2; length: 15; CDR3: CASSLVAGAYNEQFF; DNA: TGTGCCAGCAGCTTGGTAGCGGGGGCCTACAATGAGCAGTTCTTC
V: TRBV28; J: TRBJ1-5; size: -; D: -; length: 15; CDR3: CASQQPGNSNQPQHF; DNA: TGTGCCAGCCAACAACCGGGGAATAGCAATCAGCCCCAGCATTTT
V: TRBV6-5; J: TRBJ2-5; size: -; D: TRBD1; length: 14; CDR3: CASRYRDRDVTQYF; DNA: TGTGCCAGCAGGTACCGGGACAGGGATGTGACCCAGTACTTC
V: TRBV2; J: TRBJ2-1; size: -; D: -; length: 14; CDR3: CASSEEAVHNEQFF; DNA: TGTGCCAGCTCGGAGGAAGCGGTCCACAATGAGCAGTTCTTC
V: TRBV5-6; J: TRBJ1-1; size: few; D: TRBD1; length: 15; CDR3: CASSLFGTGNTEAFF; DNA: TGTGCCAGCAGCTTGTTTGGGACAGGGAACACTGAAGCTTTCTTT
V: TRBV9; J: TRBJ2-7; size: -; D: -; length: 14; CDR3: CASSVEWLANEQYF; DNA: TGTGCCAGCAGCGTAGAGTGGCTAGCCAACGAGCAGTACTTC
V: TRBV4-1; J: TRBJ1-3; size: -; D: TRBD1; length: 15; CDR3: CASSEDRGSGNTIYF; DNA: TGCGCCAGCAGCGAGGACAGGGGCTCTGGAAACACCATATATTTT
V: TRBV13; J: TRBJ1-1; size: -; D: TRBD1; length: 15; CDR3: CASSPAGTGNTEAFF; DNA: TGTGCCAGCAGCCCAGCCGGGACAGGGAACACTGAAGCTTTCTTT
V: TRBV11-3; J: TRBJ1-1; size: -; D: -; length: 16; CDR3: CASSFFGRTANTEAFF; DNA: TGTGCCAGCAGCTTTTTTGGGAGGACCGCGAACACTGAAGCTTTCTTT
V: TRBV5-4; J: TRBJ1-2; size: -; D: TRBD1; length: 13; CDR3: CASTSQGGVGYTF; DNA: TGTGCCAGCACGTCTCAGGGGGGAGTGGGCTACACCTTC
V: TRBV28; J: TRBJ1-2; size: -; D: TRBD1; length: 14; CDR3: CASDADRSIYGYTF; DNA: TGTGCCAGCGACGCGGACAGGTCGATCTATGGCTACACCTTC
V: TRBV6-6; J: TRBJ2-3; size: -; D: TRBD2; length: 14; CDR3: CAVRTSGSLDTQYF; DNA: TGTGCCGTACGGACTAGCGGGAGTCTAGATACGCAGTATTTT
V: TRBV4-3; J: TRBJ1-3; size: -; D: TRBD1; length: 16; CDR3: CASSQDRTGVGNTIYF; DNA: TGCGCCAGCAGCCAAGATCGGACAGGGGTAGGAAACACCATATATTTT
V: TRBV7-9; J: TRBJ2-7; size: -; D: -; length: 12; CDR3: CASSLAAYEQYF; DNA: TGTGCCAGCAGCTTAGCTGCGTACGAGCAGTACTTC
V: TRBV30; J: TRBJ1-5; size: -; D: -; length: 14; CDR3: CAWTMAGNNQPQHF; DNA: TGTGCCTGGACCATGGCAGGGAACAATCAGCCCCAGCATTTT
V: TRBV6-5; J: TRBJ1-1; size: -; D: -; length: 13; CDR3: CASSQPGVTEAFF; DNA: TGTGCCAGCAGTCAGCCGGGGGTGACTGAAGCTTTCTTT
V: TRBV29-1; J: TRBJ2-1; size: -; D: TRBD1; length: 11; CDR3: CSGQGRNEQFF; DNA: TGCAGCGGACAGGGGCGGAATGAGCAGTTCTTC
V: TRBV10-3; J: TRBJ2-2; size: -; D: TRBD2; length: 18; CDR3: CAIRGLAGESGNTGELFF; DNA: TGTGCCATCAGGGGACTAGCGGGTGAGAGTGGGAACACCGGGGAGCTGTTTTTT
V: TRBV30; J: TRBJ1-3; size: -; D: -; length: 14; CDR3: CAWMSGSSGNTIYF; DNA: TGTGCCTGGATGTCGGGGAGCTCTGGAAACACCATATATTTT
V: TRBV4-1; J: TRBJ1-3; size: -; D: -; length: 16; CDR3: CASSQFWAVSGNTIYF; DNA: TGCGCCAGCAGCCAGTTTTGGGCAGTCTCTGGAAACACCATATATTTT
V: TRBV4-3; J: TRBJ2-3; size: -; D: TRBD2; length: 14; CDR3: CASSRGLLMDTQYF; DNA: TGCGCCAGCAGCCGGGGACTACTCATGGATACGCAGTATTTT
V: TRBV15; J: TRBJ2-5; size: few; D: TRBD2; length: 16; CDR3: CATSRGGLAGTETQYF; DNA: TGTGCCACCAGCAGAGGGGGACTAGCGGGAACCGAGACCCAGTACTTC
V: TRBV6-5; J: TRBJ2-1; size: once; D: -; length: 13; CDR3: CASSDLPGGEQFF; DNA: TGTGCCAGCAGTGACCTCCCAGGAGGTGAGCAGTTCTTC
V: TRBV5-1; J: TRBJ2-2; size: -; D: -; length: 13; CDR3: CASSIDSTGELFF; DNA: TGCGCCAGCAGCATAGACTCCACCGGGGAGCTGTTTTTT
V: TRBV28; J: TRBJ1-1; size: -; D: -; length: 18; CDR3: CASSLFHLSEEWSTEAFF; DNA: TGTGCCAGCAGTTTATTTCATCTTAGTGAGGAGTGGAGCACTGAAGCTTTCTTT
V: TRBV6-5; J: TRBJ2-3; size: -; D: TRBD2; length: 16; CDR3: CASSYPTGGGPGTQYF; DNA: TGTGCCAGCAGTTACCCGACTGGCGGGGGACCCGGGACGCAGTATTTT
V: TRBV28; J: TRBJ1-5; size: once; D: -; length: 16; CDR3: CASSLIGRGSNQPQHF; DNA: TGTGCCAGCAGTTTGATCGGCAGGGGAAGCAATCAGCCCCAGCATTTT
V: TRBV5-8; J: TRBJ1-1; size: few; D: -; length: 15; CDR3: CASRVEGRMRTEAFF; DNA: TGTGCCAGCAGAGTCGAGGGCCGGATGCGCACTGAAGCTTTCTTT
V: TRBV7-2; J: TRBJ2-7; size: -; D: TRBD1; length: 17; CDR3: CASSPDTGASGRYEQYF; DNA: TGTGCCAGCAGTCCAGATACAGGGGCCTCAGGAAGATACGAGCAGTACTTC
V: TRBV4-1; J: TRBJ2-1; size: -; D: -; length: 16; CDR3: CASSPYSGSSYNEQFF; DNA: TGCGCCAGCAGCCCCTATAGCGGTAGCTCCTACAATGAGCAGTTCTTC
V: TRBV5-4; J: TRBJ1-2; size: -; D: TRBD1; length: 19; CDR3: CASSLGGMPGQGAYYGYTF; DNA: TGTGCCAGCAGCTTGGGGGGGATGCCGGGACAGGGGGCCTACTATGGCTACACCTTC
V: TRBV6-1; J: TRBJ2-7; size: once; D: -; length: 14; CDR3: CASRVSSVSYEQYF; DNA: TGTGCCAGCAGAGTATCTAGCGTCTCCTACGAGCAGTACTTC
V: TRBV7-2; J: TRBJ2-5; size: -; D: TRBD2; length: 16; CDR3: CASSPGTSGGIETQYF; DNA: TGTGCCAGCAGCCCAGGGACTAGCGGGGGGATTGAGACCCAGTACTTC
V: TRBV6-1; J: TRBJ2-1; size: -; D: -; length: 15; CDR3: CASSPTPRGMGEQFF; DNA: TGTGCCAGCAGTCCGACACCTCGGGGGATGGGAGAGCAGTTCTTC
V: TRBV4-3; J: TRBJ1-4; size: -; D: TRBD1; length: 20; CDR3: CASSQVGPGTGEVANEKLFF; DNA: TGCGCCAGCAGCCAAGTGGGACCGGGGACAGGGGAAGTTGCTAATGAAAAACTGTTTTTT
V: TRBV4-3; J: TRBJ2-3; size: -; D: -; length: 14; CDR3: CASSQDRLTDTQYF; DNA: TGCGCCAGCAGCCAAGATCGACTCACAGATACGCAGTATTTT
V: TRBV7-2; J: TRBJ1-6; size: -; D: TRBD1; length: 16; CDR3: CASSLAPGTGGSPLHF; DNA: TGTGCCAGCAGCTTAGCGCCGGGGACAGGTGGATCACCCCTCCACTTT
V: TRBV30; J: TRBJ2-1; size: -; D: -; length: 14; CDR3: CALNRQSSYNEQFF; DNA: TGTGCTTTGAACAGGCAAAGCTCCTACAATGAGCAGTTCTTC
V: TRBV28; J: TRBJ2-7; size: -; D: TRBD1; length: 14; CDR3: CASSSTGGSYEQYF; DNA: TGTGCCAGCAGTTCGACAGGGGGTTCCTACGAGCAGTACTTC